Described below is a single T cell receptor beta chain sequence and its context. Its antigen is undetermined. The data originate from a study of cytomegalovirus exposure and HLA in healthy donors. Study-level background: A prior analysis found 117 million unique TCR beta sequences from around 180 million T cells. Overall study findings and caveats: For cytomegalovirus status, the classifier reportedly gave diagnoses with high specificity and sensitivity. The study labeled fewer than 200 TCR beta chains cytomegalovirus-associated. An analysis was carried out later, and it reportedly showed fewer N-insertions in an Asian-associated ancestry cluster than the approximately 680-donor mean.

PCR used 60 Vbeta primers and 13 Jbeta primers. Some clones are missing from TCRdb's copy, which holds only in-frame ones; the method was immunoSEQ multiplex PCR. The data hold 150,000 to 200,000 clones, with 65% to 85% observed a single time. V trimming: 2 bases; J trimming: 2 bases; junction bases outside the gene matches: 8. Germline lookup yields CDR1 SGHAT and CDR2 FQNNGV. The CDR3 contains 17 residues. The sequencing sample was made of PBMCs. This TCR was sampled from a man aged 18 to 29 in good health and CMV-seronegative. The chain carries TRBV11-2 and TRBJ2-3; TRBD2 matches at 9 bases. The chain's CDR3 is CASSLRRGGLVTDTQYF. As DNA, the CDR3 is TGTGCCAGCAGCTTAAGGCGGGGGGGTCTGGTCACAGATACGCAGTATTTT.